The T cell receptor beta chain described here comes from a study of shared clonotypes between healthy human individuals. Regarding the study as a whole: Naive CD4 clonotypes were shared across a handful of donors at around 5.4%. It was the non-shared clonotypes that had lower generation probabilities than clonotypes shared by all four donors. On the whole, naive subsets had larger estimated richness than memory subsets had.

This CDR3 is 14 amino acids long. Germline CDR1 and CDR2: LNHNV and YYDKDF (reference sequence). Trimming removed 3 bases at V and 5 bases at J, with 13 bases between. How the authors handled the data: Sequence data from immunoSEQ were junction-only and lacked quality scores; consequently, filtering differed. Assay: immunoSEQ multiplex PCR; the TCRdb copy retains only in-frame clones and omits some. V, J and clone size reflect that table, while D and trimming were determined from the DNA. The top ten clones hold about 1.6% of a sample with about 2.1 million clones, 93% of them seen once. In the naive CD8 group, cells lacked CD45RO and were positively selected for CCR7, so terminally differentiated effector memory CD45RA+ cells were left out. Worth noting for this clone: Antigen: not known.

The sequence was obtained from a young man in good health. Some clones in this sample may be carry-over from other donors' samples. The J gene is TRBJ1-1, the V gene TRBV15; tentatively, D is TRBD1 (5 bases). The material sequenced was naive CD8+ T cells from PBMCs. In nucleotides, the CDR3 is TGTGCCACCAGCAGCCACGGGGGTATGACTGAAGCTTTCTTT. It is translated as CATSSHGGMTEAFF.